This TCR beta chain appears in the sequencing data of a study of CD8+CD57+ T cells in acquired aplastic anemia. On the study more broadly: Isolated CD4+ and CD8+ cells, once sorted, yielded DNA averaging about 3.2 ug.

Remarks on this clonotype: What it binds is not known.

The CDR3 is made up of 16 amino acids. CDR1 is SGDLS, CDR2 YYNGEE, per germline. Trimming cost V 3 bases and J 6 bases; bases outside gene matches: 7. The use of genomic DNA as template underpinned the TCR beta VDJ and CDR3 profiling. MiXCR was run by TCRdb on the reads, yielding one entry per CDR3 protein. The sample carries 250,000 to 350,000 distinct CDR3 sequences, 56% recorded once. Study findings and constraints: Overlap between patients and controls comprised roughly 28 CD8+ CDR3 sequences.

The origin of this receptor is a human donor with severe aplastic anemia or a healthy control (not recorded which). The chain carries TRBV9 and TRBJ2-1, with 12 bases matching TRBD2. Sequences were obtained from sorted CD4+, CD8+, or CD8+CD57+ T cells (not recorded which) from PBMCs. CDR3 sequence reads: CASSAWTSGKTNEQFF. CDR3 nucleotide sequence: TGTGCCAGCAGCGCCTGGACTAGCGGGAAAACCAATGAGCAGTTCTTC.